A selection of T cell receptor beta chains follows, all from one sample in a study of T cell changes during pregnancy in multiple sclerosis. Method: immunoSEQ multiplex PCR; TCRdb's copy keeps in-frame clones and lacks some. Of 50,000 to 70,000 clones listed, roughly 92% are singletons. This specimen consisted of peripheral blood, obtained in the second trimester of pregnancy. The receptor set was obtained from a female donor with multiple sclerosis, enrolled in a pregnancy study. Both conserved end residues are part of each CDR3. D genes are given only for firm matches.

cdr3_aa v_call d_call
CARSCYLRREQFF TRBV5-3 .
CASSEQLAGVSYNEQFF TRBV10-1 TRBD2
CASGQARGQPQHF TRBV27 .
CASSAIMGGNYGYTF TRBV6-1 .
CASSQEEIRLHTGELFF TRBV4-3 .
CAWSRVRSSVGTGELFF TRBV30 .
CASSRGSFGYNEQFF TRBV7-3 .
CASSLGGGTDTQYF TRBV5-1 .
CASSQTDSNNSPLHF TRBV4-3 .
CASSNSIYGYTF TRBV6-5 .
CASSPRVNTGELFF TRBV7-8 .
CASSPSTGGNEQFF TRBV5-1 TRBD1
CASSENRGFTEAFF TRBV10-1 TRBD1
CASSLPGQGSNEQYF TRBV5-6 TRBD1
CASSISTVSGNTIYF TRBV19 .
CASSPLARPYNEQFF TRBV27 .
CASITQGLLGGYTF TRBV6-5 .
CASSQKTGDSLVTNEKLFF TRBV4-1 .
CASSQHGNEQFF TRBV4-1 .
CASSTLSGGAGELFF TRBV28 TRBD2
CASSTLAGGRIDTQYF TRBV5-1 TRBD2
CASSRSRDRTYEQYF TRBV7-9 TRBD1
CASSLAGQGSHYEQYF TRBV7-9 .
CASSIDEGGRRDTQYF TRBV19 .
CASSPSRGRGANYGYTF TRBV7-6 .
CASSSGQGYDYGYTF TRBV5-6 TRBD1
CAIRGSGQGAGGELFF TRBV10-3 TRBD1